The 7 T cell receptor beta chains reported below all come from one sample, sequenced in a study of OX40 agonist ivuxolimab in advanced cancers. Library prep was done by the immunoSEQ multiplex PCR assay. The immuneACCESS repertoire file appears here via TCRdb, limited to in-frame rearrangements. These files lack a portion of the clones; in checked studies, under half of the deficit traces to unresolved V genes, and the cause of the others is not known. Across this sample there are tens of thousands of clones, with roughly 94% seen only once. Together, the top ten hold approximately 9.9% of the sample. This specimen was CD4+ or CD8+ T cells sorted from blood, taken in a trial of the OX40 agonist ivuxolimab. These receptors originate from an adult with an advanced solid tumor such as melanoma, head and neck, liver or kidney cancer.

This clone was seen just once. This chain joins TRBV27 and TRBJ2-3; D gene uncertain. Deletions cut 8 bases from V and 3 bases from J, with 6 bases between. CDR1 is MNHEY and CDR2 is SMNVEV in the germline V gene (reference sequence). CDR3 length equals 11 residues. The CDR3 coding sequence is TGTGCCAGCGGCCCTACAGATACGCAGTATTTT. Translated, it gives CASGPTDTQYF.

V usage is TRBV6-1 and J usage is TRBJ1-2; 8 bases map to TRBD1. Germline V gene lookup returns CDR1 MNHNS and CDR2 SASEGT. Losses at the gene ends were 4 bases for V and 1 base for J; bases not matched to a gene: 8. This CDR3 has 16 amino acids. The CDR3 bases are TGTGCCAGCAGTGCTTCCGGGACAGGATTTAACTATGGCTACACCTTC. Amino acid sequence: CASSASGTGFNYGYTF.

This clone was seen once. V is TRBV7-9 and J is TRBJ2-7; D gene ambiguous. The CDR3 consists of 13 residues. V lost 5 bases and J 3 bases, leaving 11 bases between the germline ends. CDR1 is SEHNR, CDR2 FQNEAQ, per germline (reference sequence). In DNA form, the CDR3 reads TGTGCCAGCAGCCCCGAAGGCCTCTACGAGCAGTACTTC. It yields the protein CASSPEGLYEQYF.

V gene TRBV29-1 combines with J gene TRBJ1-3; tentative D call: TRBD1 (5 bases). Trimming removed 3 bases from V and 2 bases from J, with 8 bases in between. The germline V gene encodes CDR1 SQVTM and CDR2 ANQGSEA. The CDR3 is 13 residues long. The CDR3 protein is CSVESGTGNTIYF. In nucleotides, the CDR3 is TGCAGCGTTGAGTCAGGGACTGGAAACACCATATATTTT.

CDR3 nucleotide sequence: TGTGCCAGCAGTCTCCCAATGGAGGGCGGCACCGGGGAGCTGTTTTTT. Its translation: CASSLPMEGGTGELFF. The chain combines TRBV9 with TRBJ2-2; TRBD2 is a possible D gene (6 bases). V lost 5 bases, J lost 4 bases, and 18 bases lay in between. Germline V lookup: CDR1 SGDLS, CDR2 YYNGEE. CDR3 length equals 16 residues.

The chain carries TRBV7-9 and TRBJ2-7, with TRBD2 identical over 7 bases. The junction had 7 bases not matched to a gene; V was cut back by 1 base and J by 7 bases. The germline V gene has CDR1 SEHNR and CDR2 FQNEAQ (reference sequence). This CDR3 has 14 amino acids. The CDR3 spells CASSLEASGGEQYF. As DNA, the CDR3 is TGTGCCAGCAGCTTAGAGGCTAGCGGAGGGGAGCAGTACTTC.

The V gene is TRBV21-1, the J gene TRBJ2-7; TRBD2 was called by the table and not checked on the DNA. TRBV21-1 is given as a pseudogene. The CDR3 runs to 12 residues. This CDR3 is CASSKELYEQYF. The CDR3 DNA follows: TGTGCCAGCAGCAAAGAGCTCTACGAGCAGTACTTC.